These 23 T cell receptor beta chains were sequenced from one sample in a study of T cell repertoires in cytomegalovirus infection. No antigens are known for them. TCRdb independently ran MiXCR on the reads; one entry per CDR3 protein. Among approximately 34,000 distinct CDR3 sequences listed, roughly half were seen once. The sample in question was CD8+ T cells from cultured PBMCs, obtained from culture after CMV antigen stimulation. The receptors come from a human donor in good health (CMV status not recorded). Some clones in this sample may be carry-over from other donors' samples.

V and J are TRBV20-1 and TRBJ2-1; 7 bases align to TRBD2. Germline assignment: CDR1 DFQATT and CDR2 SNEGSKA (reference sequence). The CDR3 spans 14 residues. CDR3 in DNA: TGCAGGCCCCGTGGCGGGAGAGCCTACAATGAGCAGTTCTTC. Translated: CRPRGGRAYNEQFF.

The chain recombines TRBV2 with TRBJ1-5; tentative D call: TRBD1 (6 bases). The CDR3 totals 15 residues. V lost 6 bases, J lost 2 bases, and 14 bases lay in between. In germline, CDR1 is SNHLY, CDR2 FYNNEI. CDR3 residues: CASRDQAGGNQPQHF. CDR3 bases: TGTGCCAGCAGAGATCAGGCAGGGGGCAATCAGCCCCAGCATTTT.

The rearrangement links TRBV24-1 to TRBJ2-1, with D unclear. Germline CDR1 reads KGHDR; CDR2 reads SFDVKD. The CDR3 is 12 amino acids. V lost 4 bases and J 9 bases, leaving 9 bases between the germline ends. The CDR3 coding sequence is TGTGCCACCAGTGACCTGGGATTTGAGCAGTTCTTC. Residues: CATSDLGFEQFF.

V and J are TRBV7-9 and TRBJ1-1, with a possible D match to TRBD1 (6 bases). Germline V gene lookup returns CDR1 SEHNR and CDR2 FQNEAQ (reference sequence). This CDR3 region has 13 residues. V was trimmed by 3 bases and J by 4 bases, leaving 9 bases between them. The CDR3 spells CASSLKGGTEAFF. The DNA of the CDR3 is TGTGCCAGCAGCTTGAAAGGGGGCACTGAAGCTTTCTTT.

This clonotype was seen at least ten times. The chain links TRBV7-2 to TRBJ2-5; 12 nucleotides line up with TRBD2. V lost 4 bases and J lost 5; bases outside the gene matches: 5. This CDR3 spans 15 amino acids. Germline lookup yields CDR1 SGHTA and CDR2 FQGNSA. DNA of the CDR3: TGTGCCAGCAGCTCTGGACTAGCGGGACAGGAGACCCAGTACTTC. It codes for CASSSGLAGQETQYF.

The rearrangement joins TRBV27 to TRBJ1-3; no firm D call. Germline-derived CDR1 and CDR2 are MNHEY and SMNVEV (reference sequence). The CDR3 spans 15 residues. Deletions cut 6 bases from V and 0 bases from J, with 12 bases between. The CDR3 is CASSPDGPSGNTIYF. CDR3 DNA: TGTGCCAGCAGCCCGGACGGGCCCTCTGGAAACACCATATATTTT.

This clonotype has only a few counts. The CDR3 region has the DNA TGTGCCATCACTCACGGGGGGGTAGACGGGAGATACGAGCAGTACTTC. It encodes CAITHGGVDGRYEQYF. The J gene is TRBJ2-7, the V gene TRBV10-3; TRBD2 matches at 8 bases. From germline, CDR1 is ENHRY and CDR2 SYGVKD. V trimming: 7 bases; J trimming: 4 bases; junction bases outside the gene matches: 15. The CDR3 length is 16 residues.

The chain carries TRBV13 and TRBJ2-7; D is possibly TRBD2 (5 bases). The CDR3 is made up of 11 amino acids. Germline V CDR1 and CDR2: PRHDT, FYEKMQ (reference sequence). V lost 5 bases and J lost 6, with 8 bases in between. The CDR3 is CASSGSFEQYF. CDR3 nucleotides: TGTGCCAGCAGCGGGAGTTTCGAGCAGTACTTC.

V usage is TRBV7-2 and J usage is TRBJ1-2; D ambiguous. The V and J ends lost 3 bases and 4 bases respectively, with 12 bases between them. The germline gives CDR1 SGHTA, CDR2 FQGNSA. The CDR3 spans 14 residues. CDR3 DNA: TGTGCCAGCAGCTTCTTTGGCAAGGGCTATGGCTACACCTTC. This codes for CASSFFGKGYGYTF.

This clonotype has ten or more counts. The chain uses TRBV7-8 and TRBJ2-1, with 11 bases lining up with TRBD2. The CDR3 spans 14 residues. The germline V gene encodes CDR1 SGHVS and CDR2 FQNEAQ. Losses at the gene ends were 3 bases for V and 5 bases for J; bases not matched to a gene: 0. The DNA of the CDR3 is TGTGCCAGCAGCTTGACTAGCGGGGACAATGAGCAGTTCTTC. As protein: CASSLTSGDNEQFF.

The gene calls are TRBV5-6 and TRBJ1-4; TRBD1 might be the D (5 bases). This CDR3 contains 16 residues. V was cut by 3 bases and J by 2 bases, with 14 bases left in between. The V gene's germline CDR1 is SGHDT and CDR2 YYEEEE. Here the CDR3 DNA reads TGTGCCAGCAGCTGGGGAGACAGAACTACTAATGAAAAACTGTTTTTT. This codes for CASSWGDRTTNEKLFF.

About this clonotype itself: One junction end does not reproduce the germline sequence, and a read error may be involved. This sequence joins TRBV7-6 and TRBJ2-7; 10 bases align to TRBD2. Germline V gene lookup returns CDR1 SGHVS and CDR2 FNYEAQ. The CDR3 is 15 amino acids. CDR3: CASSLELAGTYEKYF. Written as DNA, the CDR3 is TGTGCCAGCAGTTTAGAACTAGCGGGGACTTACGAGAAGTACTTC.

The chain joins TRBV5-1 to TRBJ2-7; TRBD1 might be the D (6 bases). With 4 bases removed from V and 0 bases from J, the gap between germline ends came to 14 bases. The CDR3 consists of 15 residues. Germline CDR1 SGHRS, CDR2 YFSETQ. The CDR3: CASSPEQGISYEQYF. CDR3 bases: TGCGCCAGCAGCCCGGAACAGGGAATCTCCTACGAGCAGTACTTC.

The chain employs TRBV7-9 and TRBJ2-2; 8 bases map to TRBD2. Germline trimming cut 7 bases from V and 1 base from J; bases unmatched to any gene: 2. The CDR3 extends over 14 amino acids. The V gene's germline CDR1 is SEHNR and CDR2 FQNEAQ (reference sequence). CDR3 protein: CASISGVNTGELFF. The CDR3 coding sequence is TGTGCCAGCATTAGCGGGGTGAACACCGGGGAGCTGTTTTTT. Together with reference TRBV7-9 and TRBJ2-2, the CDR3 gives the full variable domain: DTGVSQNPRHKITKRGQNVTFRCDPISEHNRLYWYRQTLGQGPEFLTYFQNEAQLEKSRLLSDRFSAERPKGSFSTLEIQRTEQGDSAMYLCASISGVNTGELFFGEGSRLTVL.

This sequence joins TRBV5-4 and TRBJ2-2; D may match TRBD1 or TRBD2 (5 bases each). This CDR3 comprises 13 residues. The germline V and J ends were trimmed by 1 base and 6 bases, with 7 bases remaining between them. Germline-derived CDR1 and CDR2 are SGHNT and YYREEE (reference sequence). The CDR3, as DNA: TGTGCCAGCAGCTTGTTGGGGGCCGGGGAGCTGTTTTTT. Amino acid sequence: CASSLLGAGELFF. The full variable domain, completed using reference TRBV5-4 and TRBJ2-2, is ETGVTQSPTHLIKTRGQQVTLRCSSQSGHNTVSWYQQALGQGPQFIFQYYREEENGRGNFPPRFSGLQFPNYSSELNVNALELDDSALYLCASSLLGAGELFFGEGSRLTVL.

The rearrangement links TRBV18 to TRBJ2-7, with D perhaps TRBD2 (5 bases). The germline V and J ends were trimmed by 6 bases and 2 bases, with 17 bases remaining between them. The CDR3 is 15 residues long. Per germline, CDR1 KGHSH and CDR2 LQKENI. CDR3 amino acids: CASSPPSGVPYEQYF. Here the CDR3 DNA reads TGTGCCAGCTCCCCCCCCTCCGGGGTTCCCTACGAGCAGTACTTC.

The rearrangement joins TRBV6-4 to TRBJ2-1; D gene ambiguous. The V gene's germline CDR1 is MRHNA and CDR2 SNTAGT. The CDR3 runs 11 residues. The V end was cut by 0 bases, the J end by 7 bases, with 1 base between. CDR3 nucleotide sequence: TGTGCCAGCAGTGACTCGAATGAGCAGTTCTTC. The encoded protein is CASSDSNEQFF.

Only a few counts were recorded for this clonotype. This chain connects TRBV7-8 to TRBJ1-6; D is uncertain. This CDR3 has 16 residues. Trimming removed 6 bases at V and 6 bases at J, with 18 bases between. Germline V gives CDR1 SGHVS, CDR2 FQNEAQ. CDR3 bases: TGTGCCAGCAGTCTAACCTCTTCGGGGATTAATTCACCCCTCCACTTT. Its protein is CASSLTSSGINSPLHF.

This clonotype occurred many times. This chain joins TRBV7-7 and TRBJ2-3; 10 positions match TRBD2. Germline CDR1 SSHAT, CDR2 FNYEAQ (reference sequence). The CDR3 runs to 13 residues. After removal of 8 bases from V and 1 base from J, the junction contained 0 bases not matched to a gene. The CDR3 region has the DNA TGTGCCAGCGGACTAGCGGGCACAGATACGCAGTATTTT. Residues: CASGLAGTDTQYF.

This chain connects TRBV6-1 to TRBJ2-2; the D gene is possibly TRBD2 (5 bases). Deletions cut 7 bases from V and 0 bases from J, with 15 bases between. There are 16 residues in the CDR3. Germline CDR1 reads MNHNS; CDR2 reads SASEGT. The CDR3, as DNA: TGTGCCAGCACCCCTACCCGCGGGTCGAACACCGGGGAGCTGTTTTTT. It translates to CASTPTRGSNTGELFF.

The chain employs TRBV11-2 and TRBJ2-1; no reliable D call. This CDR3 contains 14 residues. CDR1 and CDR2 from the germline V gene are SGHAT and FQNNGV. Trimming stripped 5 bases from V and 6 bases from J, with 14 bases between. CDR3 residues: CASSPWKAGNEQFF. Here the CDR3 DNA reads TGTGCCAGCAGCCCGTGGAAGGCCGGCAATGAGCAGTTCTTC.

This clonotype was seen only a few times. The V call is TRBV11-2, the J call TRBJ2-1, with D perhaps matching TRBD1 (6 bases). Germline CDR1 reads SGHAT; CDR2 reads FQNNGV. This CDR3 is 14 amino acids long. The ends were cut back, 2 bases at V and 1 base at J, with 6 bases in the middle. CDR3 region: CASSLRGSYNEQFF. The CDR3 DNA is TGTGCCAGCAGCTTAAGGGGGTCCTACAATGAGCAGTTCTTC.

This clonotype was counted only a few times. This chain links TRBV7-2 with TRBJ1-1; 9 bases are a match to TRBD1. Germline CDR1 SGHTA, CDR2 FQGNSA. The V gene end was trimmed by 0 bases and the J gene end by 0 bases; junction bases not matched to a gene: 8. This CDR3 is built from 18 residues. CDR3 residues: CASSLAPARQGVNTEAFF. The CDR3 DNA reads TGTGCCAGCAGCTTAGCCCCAGCGCGACAGGGGGTGAACACTGAAGCTTTCTTT. Complete variable domain (other parts from reference TRBV7-2 and TRBJ1-1): GAGVSQSPSNKVTEKGKDVELRCDPISGHTALYWYRQSLGQGLEFLIYFQGNSAPDKSGLPSDRFSAERTGGSVSTLTIQRTQQEDSAVYLCASSLAPARQGVNTEAFFGQGTRLTVV.